The next 11 T cell receptor beta chains were all read from a single sample in a study of T cell repertoires in cytomegalovirus infection. TCRdb reprocessed the reads with MiXCR, giving one entry per CDR3 protein. Found here are hundreds of thousands of distinct CDR3 sequences, 15% to 20% of them singletons; the top ten hold approximately 12%. The sample consisted of PBMCs. These receptors originate from a human donor in good health (CMV status not recorded). Some clones in this sample may be carry-over from other donors' samples.

This clonotype showed up just a few times. The V gene is TRBV6-6, the J gene TRBJ1-1, with a weak D call TRBD1 (6 bases). Trimming removed 7 bases at V and 1 base at J, with 10 bases between. There are 13 residues in the CDR3. The germline gives CDR1 MNHNY, CDR2 SVGAGI (reference sequence). The CDR3 DNA sequence: TGTGCCAGCACTAAACAGGGGAACACTGAAGCTTTCTTT. As protein: CASTKQGNTEAFF.

The sample holds many counts of this clonotype. This chain links TRBV7-2 with TRBJ2-7, with 8 positions matching TRBD1. Germline V gene sequence: CDR1 SGHTA, CDR2 FQGNSA. The CDR3 runs 14 residues. Unmatched junction bases numbered 7, after V lost 5 bases and J lost 4 bases. CDR3 sequence reads: CASSVTGGEYEQYF. The CDR3, as DNA: TGTGCCAGCAGCGTCACAGGGGGAGAATACGAGCAGTACTTC. Combining the CDR3 with reference TRBV7-2 and TRBJ2-7 gives the whole variable domain GAGVSQSPSNKVTEKGKDVELRCDPISGHTALYWYRQSLGQGLEFLIYFQGNSAPDKSGLPSDRFSAERTGGSVSTLTIQRTQQEDSAVYLCASSVTGGEYEQYFGPGTRLTVT.

This clonotype was counted between two and nine times. The CDR3 DNA sequence: TGCAGTGCTAGACGTCCCCCCCTCCCTTACGAGCAGTACTTC. This sequence encodes CSARRPPLPYEQYF. V is TRBV20-1 and J is TRBJ2-7; no clear D. Germline V gene data show CDR1 as DFQATT and CDR2 as SNEGSKA (reference sequence). The CDR3 consists of 14 residues. V was trimmed by 2 bases and J by 4 bases, leaving 15 bases between them.

This clonotype turned up a few times. The genes are TRBV24-1 and TRBJ2-5, with D unresolved. There are 12 residues in the CDR3. V lost 7 bases and J 5 bases, leaving 10 bases between the germline ends. The germline V gene encodes CDR1 KGHDR and CDR2 SFDVKD. CDR3 nucleotide sequence: TGTGCCACCAGCATGGGAAGGGAGACCCAGTACTTC. Amino acids: CATSMGRETQYF.

This clonotype was picked up many times. The V and J genes are TRBV20-1 and TRBJ1-2, with D possibly being TRBD1 (5 bases). V was pared by 3 bases and J by 4 bases, with 12 bases between. Germline V CDR1 and CDR2: DFQATT, SNEGSKA (reference sequence). The CDR3 has 13 amino acids. The chain's CDR3 is CSASLDSSYGYTF. The DNA of the CDR3 is TGCAGTGCTAGTCTTGACAGCTCCTATGGCTACACCTTC.

The rearrangement links TRBV28 to TRBJ1-6, with 8 bases matching TRBD1. Germline V gene data show CDR1 as MDHEN and CDR2 as SYDVKM. The CDR3 extends over 14 amino acids. With V trimmed by 8 bases and J by 5 bases, 5 bases remained unmatched. The CDR3 DNA reads as TGTGCCAGCCGCCCGGACAGGGATAATTCACCCCTCCACTTT. Its translation: CASRPDRDNSPLHF.

This clonotype has ten or more counts. The chain has TRBV12-3 or TRBV12-4 and TRBJ2-7, with a possible D match to TRBD1 (6 bases). V lost 3 bases and J lost 4, with 13 bases in between. The CDR3 is 14 residues long. In DNA, the CDR3 is TGTGCCAGCAGTTTTCATGACAGGTATTACGAGCAGTACTTC. It translates to CASSFHDRYYEQYF.

This clonotype was seen more than once but under ten times. The junction does not match germline at one end; this may be a read error. The rearrangement uses TRBV7-7 and TRBJ1-3; possibly TRBD1 for D (5 bases). The CDR3 runs to 17 residues. CDR1 and CDR2 (germline): SSHAT, FNYEAQ (reference sequence). The CDR3 DNA sequence: TGTGCTAGCAGCTGGACCGGGGGGAGTTGCTCTGGAAACACCATATATTTT. Encoded protein: CASSWTGGSCSGNTIYF.

The rearrangement uses TRBV6-1 and TRBJ2-1; D remains unclear. Germline loops: CDR1 MNHNS, CDR2 SASEGT. There are 14 residues in the CDR3. V gave up 3 bases and J gave up 10 bases, with 16 bases separating them. This CDR3 is CASSDSLSPKEQFF. CDR3 coding DNA: TGTGCCAGCAGTGACAGCCTAAGCCCCAAGGAGCAGTTCTTC.

This clonotype appeared many times. The chain recombines TRBV7-2 with TRBJ2-5; D unresolved. The CDR3 consists of 14 residues. Germline V lookup: CDR1 SGHTA, CDR2 FQGNSA. Trimming pared 3 bases from V and 5 bases from J, leaving 13 bases between. The CDR3 DNA sequence: TGTGCCAGCAGCTTCCAAGGAAGCTCGGAGACCCAGTACTTC. It codes for CASSFQGSSETQYF.

This clonotype was detected many times. This CDR3 is CASRDSVETQYF. The CDR3 nucleotides are TGTGCCAGCAGGGATAGTGTGGAGACCCAGTACTTC. The V call is TRBV5-4, the J call TRBJ2-5; D ambiguous. Deletions cut 5 bases from V and 5 bases from J, with 10 bases between. Germline CDR1 and CDR2: SGHNT and YYREEE (reference sequence). This CDR3 is 12 amino acids long.